This is a list of T cell receptor beta chains from one sample in a study of shared clonotypes between healthy human individuals. Libraries were prepared by immunoSEQ multiplex PCR; TCRdb keeps only in-frame clonotypes and omits some of them. The sample includes 2 million to 2.5 million clones, roughly 90% of them seen just once. The sequenced material came from naive CD4+ T cells from PBMCs. The receptors originated from a man aged 18 to 30 in good health. Some clones in this sample may be carry-over from other donors' samples. Each CDR3 is given with its conserved first and last residue. Each record gives: clone size, J gene, D gene, V gene, CDR3 protein, CDR3 DNA. A D gene is named only where the DNA matches it firmly. Only some rows state a clone size, as once, few, many or a class for expanded clones.

>-|TRBJ2-1|-|TRBV28
CASSRYNEQFF
TGTGCCAGCAGCCGTTACAATGAGCAGTTCTTC
>-|TRBJ1-2|-|TRBV5-4
CASSLYRADYGYTF
TGTGCCAGCAGCTTATACAGGGCCGACTATGGCTACACCTTC
>-|TRBJ2-5|-|TRBV9
CASSDTGTQETQYF
TGTGCCAGCAGTGATACAGGAACACAAGAGACCCAGTACTTC
>-|TRBJ2-3|TRBD1|TRBV28
CASSSTGDSTDTQYF
TGTGCCAGCAGCTCGACAGGGGATAGCACAGATACGCAGTATTTT
>few|TRBJ1-5|-|TRBV30
CALKGARDQPQHF
TGTGCACTCAAGGGAGCTAGGGATCAGCCCCAGCATTTT
>-|TRBJ2-3|-|TRBV7-2
CASSLRSFTDTQYF
TGTGCCAGCAGCTTGCGTTCGTTCACAGATACGCAGTATTTT
>once|TRBJ2-6|TRBD1|TRBV13
CASSSPEDRAFSGANVLTF
TGTGCCAGCAGCTCCCCGGAGGACAGGGCTTTTTCTGGGGCCAACGTCCTGACTTTC
>-|TRBJ1-5|-|TRBV6-6
CASSPKQNSNQPQHF
TGTGCCAGCAGCCCTAAGCAGAATAGCAATCAGCCCCAGCATTTT
>-|TRBJ2-3|TRBD2|TRBV19
CASSIGGADTQYF
TGTGCCAGTAGTATTGGGGGGGCAGATACGCAGTATTTT
>-|TRBJ2-1|-|TRBV7-2
CASSLDHNEQFF
TGTGCCAGCAGCCTGGACCATAATGAGCAGTTCTTC
>-|TRBJ2-5|TRBD2|TRBV5-1
CASSLAGLAGGKTQYF
TGCGCCAGCAGCTTGGCGGGACTAGCGGGAGGAAAGACCCAGTACTTC
>-|TRBJ2-7|-|TRBV7-9
CASSLRRTPRMAYEQYF
TGTGCCAGCAGCTTACGAAGGACTCCCAGGATGGCCTACGAGCAGTACTTC
>once|TRBJ2-3|-|TRBV6-4
CASSLHTGWVSDTQYF
TGTGCCAGCTCGCTCCATACAGGGTGGGTCTCAGATACGCAGTATTTT
>-|TRBJ1-4|TRBD1|TRBV7-8
CASSPPGQGNEKLFF
TGTGCCAGCAGCCCACCGGGACAGGGGAATGAAAAACTGTTTTTT
>-|TRBJ2-7|-|TRBV18
CASSHGRGNYEQYF
TGTGCCAGCTCACACGGTCGGGGAAACTACGAGCAGTACTTC
>-|TRBJ2-1|-|TRBV7-6
CASSLIGGTYNEQFF
TGTGCCAGCAGCTTAATAGGGGGGACCTACAATGAGCAGTTCTTC
>-|TRBJ1-2|-|TRBV5-1
CASSQPGFGYTF
TGCGCCAGCAGCCAACCGGGGTTTGGCTACACCTTC
>-|TRBJ1-5|-|TRBV7-9
CASSLGHQPQHF
TGTGCCAGCAGCTTAGGCCATCAGCCCCAGCATTTT
>-|TRBJ2-3|-|TRBV5-1
CASREPARGTQYF
TGCGCCAGCAGAGAACCCGCCCGAGGTACGCAGTATTTT
>-|TRBJ1-4|-|TRBV4-3
CASSPRVQPNEKLFF
TGCGCCAGCAGCCCCAGAGTACAGCCTAATGAAAAACTGTTTTTT
>once|TRBJ2-6|-|TRBV7-2
CASSLGTSGANVLTF
TGTGCCAGCAGCTTAGGTACCTCTGGGGCCAACGTCCTGACTTTC
>-|TRBJ2-3|-|TRBV2
CASVKDLENTQYF
TGTGCCAGCGTTAAGGACTTAGAAAATACGCAGTATTTT
>-|TRBJ2-5|-|TRBV28
CASSTPGVQETQYF
TGTGCCAGCAGTACCCCGGGAGTCCAAGAGACCCAGTACTTC
>-|TRBJ1-3|TRBD1|TRBV9
CASSVTDRAGNTIYF
TGTGCCAGCAGCGTAACAGACAGGGCTGGAAACACCATATATTTT
>-|TRBJ1-2|TRBD1|TRBV5-8
CASSYGTGGAYGYTF
TGTGCCAGCAGCTATGGGACAGGGGGTGCCTATGGCTACACCTTC
>once|TRBJ2-3|-|TRBV18
CASSPMGPSSTQYF
TGTGCCAGCTCACCAATGGGACCATCATCCACGCAGTATTTT
>-|TRBJ1-6|TRBD1|TRBV10-3
CAISESQGGESPLHF
TGTGCCATCAGTGAGTCCCAGGGGGGAGAATCACCCCTCCACTTT
>-|TRBJ1-1|-|TRBV5-1
CASSLGGSFVSTEAFF
TGCGCCAGCAGCTTGGGAGGCAGTTTCGTGAGCACTGAAGCTTTCTTT
>once|TRBJ1-1|-|TRBV21-1
CASRTDGRSGDTEAFF
TGTGCCAGCAGAACAGACGGACGGAGTGGCGACACTGAAGCTTTCTTT
>-|TRBJ2-1|-|TRBV5-1
CASSLAQTPYNEQFF
TGCGCCAGCAGCTTGGCCCAGACCCCCTACAATGAGCAGTTCTTC
>-|TRBJ2-3|-|TRBV9
CASSVGPATYADTQYF
TGTGCCAGCAGCGTAGGGCCTGCTACATACGCAGATACGCAGTATTTT
>-|TRBJ2-3|-|TRBV28
CASAPAGSTDTQYF
TGTGCCTCAGCACCCGCCGGTAGCACAGATACGCAGTATTTT
>-|TRBJ2-2|-|TRBV19
CASSITQGGTGELFF
TGTGCCAGTAGTATTACACAGGGAGGCACCGGGGAGCTGTTTTTT
>-|TRBJ2-7|-|TRBV7-6
CASSQGGTANYEQYF
TGTGCCAGCAGCCAAGGTGGAACAGCCAACTACGAGCAGTACTTC
>once|TRBJ1-2|-|TRBV6-8
CASSYSRVQQVYYGYTF
TGTGCCAGCAGTTACTCGAGGGTACAACAGGTTTACTATGGCTACACCTTC
>-|TRBJ2-3|-|TRBV29-1
CSVVRTSTDTQYF
TGCAGCGTCGTGAGGACTAGCACAGATACGCAGTATTTT
>once|TRBJ1-4|-|TRBV28
CASSTSGGWEEKLFF
TGTGCCAGCAGTACCTCGGGAGGGTGGGAGGAAAAACTGTTTTTT
>-|TRBJ2-7|TRBD1|TRBV5-1
CASSWTGAYEQYF
TGCGCCAGCAGCTGGACAGGGGCCTACGAGCAGTACTTC
>-|TRBJ2-5|-|TRBV9
CASSVQGGETQYF
TGTGCCAGCAGCGTACAGGGGGGGGAGACCCAGTACTTC
>once|TRBJ2-1|-|TRBV27
CASSPPQRRAEFF
TGTGCCAGCAGTCCCCCCCAGAGGCGGGCCGAGTTCTTC
>-|TRBJ1-1|-|TRBV7-3
CASSFRRDSEAFF
TGTGCCAGCAGCTTTAGACGGGACTCTGAAGCTTTCTTT